One T cell receptor beta chain is described in this entry. TCRdb's copy holds only in-frame clones and misses some; the assay was immunoSEQ multiplex PCR. The table includes around 8,800 clones, around 85% detected once. Germline loops: CDR1 SGDLS, CDR2 YYNGEE. The CDR3 is 14 residues long. Deletions cut 4 bases from V and 5 bases from J, with 15 bases between. This specimen comes from a study of high-grade serous ovarian cancer treatment subgroups. Tumor samples were obtained before definitive surgery or chemotherapy. The chain joins TRBV9 to TRBJ2-5; D gene ambiguous. Sequenced: tumor tissue. The receptor's source is a human donor with high-grade serous ovarian cancer. DNA for the CDR3: TGTGCCAGCAGCCCACTGTCAGGTGGGGAGACCCAGTACTTC. This encodes CASSPLSGGETQYF. The whole variable domain, filled in from reference TRBV9 and TRBJ2-5, reads DSGVTQTPKHLITATGQRVTLRCSPRSGDLSVYWYQQSLDQGLQFLIQYYNGEERAKGNILERFSAQQFPDLHSELNLSSLELGDSALYFCASSPLSGGETQYFGPGTRLLVL.